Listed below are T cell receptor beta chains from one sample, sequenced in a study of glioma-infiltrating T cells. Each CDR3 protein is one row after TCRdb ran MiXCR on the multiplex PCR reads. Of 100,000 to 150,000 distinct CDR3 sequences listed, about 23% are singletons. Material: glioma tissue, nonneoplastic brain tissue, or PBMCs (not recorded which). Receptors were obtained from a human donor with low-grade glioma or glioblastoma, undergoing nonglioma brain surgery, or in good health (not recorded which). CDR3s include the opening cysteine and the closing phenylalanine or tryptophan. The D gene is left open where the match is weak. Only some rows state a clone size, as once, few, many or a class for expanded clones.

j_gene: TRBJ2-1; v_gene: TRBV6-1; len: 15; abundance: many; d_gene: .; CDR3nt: TGTGCCAGCAGTGAAGACAGGAGCTCCTACAATGAGCAGTTCTTC; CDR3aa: CASSEDRSSYNEQFF
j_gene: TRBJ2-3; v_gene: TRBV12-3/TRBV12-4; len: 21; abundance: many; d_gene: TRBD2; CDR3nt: TGTGCCAGCAGCGCAAGCACGACGTGGACTAGCGGGAGTACTAGCACAGATACGCAGTATTTT; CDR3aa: CASSASTTWTSGSTSTDTQYF
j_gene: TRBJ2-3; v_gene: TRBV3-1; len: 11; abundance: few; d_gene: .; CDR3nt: TGTGCCAGCAGCTCGACCTATAAGTGGTATTTT; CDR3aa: CASSSTYKWYF
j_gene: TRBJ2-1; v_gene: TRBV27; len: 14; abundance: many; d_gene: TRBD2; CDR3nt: TGTGCCAGCAGTTTGGGACTAGCGGGAGTTTCCCAGTTCTTC; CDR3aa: CASSLGLAGVSQFF
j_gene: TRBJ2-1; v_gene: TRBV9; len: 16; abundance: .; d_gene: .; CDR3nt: TGTGCCAGCAGCGTAGTCGGGTGGAGCTCCTACAATGAGCAGTTCTTC; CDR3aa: CASSVVGWSSYNEQFF
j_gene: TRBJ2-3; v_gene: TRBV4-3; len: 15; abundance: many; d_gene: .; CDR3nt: TGCGCCAGCAGCCAAGTAGGAGCGGATTACTATACGCAGTATTTT; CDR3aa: CASSQVGADYYTQYF
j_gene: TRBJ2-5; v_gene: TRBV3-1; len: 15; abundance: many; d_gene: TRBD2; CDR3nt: TGTGCCAGCAGCGTAGCGGGAGGGCCAGATGAGACCCAGTACTTC; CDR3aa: CASSVAGGPDETQYF
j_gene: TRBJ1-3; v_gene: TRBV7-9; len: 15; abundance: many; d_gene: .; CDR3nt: TGTGCCAGCAGCTCAGTGGGGAGCTCTGGAAACACCATATATTTT; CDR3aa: CASSSVGSSGNTIYF
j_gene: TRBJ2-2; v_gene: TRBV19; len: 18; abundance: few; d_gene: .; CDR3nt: TGTGCCAGTAGTACCCCCTCATGGGGCATCGCGAACACCGGGGAGCTGTTTTTT; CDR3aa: CASSTPSWGIANTGELFF
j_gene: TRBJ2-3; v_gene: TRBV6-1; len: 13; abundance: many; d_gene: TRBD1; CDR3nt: TGTGCCAGCAGTCCACAGGGGGCAGATACGCAGTATTTT; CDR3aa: CASSPQGADTQYF
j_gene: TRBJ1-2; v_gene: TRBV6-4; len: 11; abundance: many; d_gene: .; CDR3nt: TGTGCCTTCTGCCGTATCTATGGCTACACCTTC; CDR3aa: CAFCRIYGYTF
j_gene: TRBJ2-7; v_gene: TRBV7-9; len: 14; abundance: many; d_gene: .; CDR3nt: TGTGCCAGCAGCTTAAACGGCGCGGATCACGAGCAGTACTTC; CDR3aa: CASSLNGADHEQYF
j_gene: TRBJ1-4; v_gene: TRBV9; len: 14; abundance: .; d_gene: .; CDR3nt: TGTGCCAGCAGCGTCTATACAGATATTGGAAAACTGTTTTTT; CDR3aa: CASSVYTDIGKLFF
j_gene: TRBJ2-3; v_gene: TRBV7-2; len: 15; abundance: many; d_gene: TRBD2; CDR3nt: TGTGCCAGCAGCTTAGGACTAGCGGGAGGTGATACGCAGTATTTT; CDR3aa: CASSLGLAGGDTQYF
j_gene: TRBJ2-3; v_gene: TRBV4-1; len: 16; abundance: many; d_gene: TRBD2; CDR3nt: TGCGCCAGCAGCTCCCGTCCTAGCGGATTCACAGATACGCAGTATTTT; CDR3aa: CASSSRPSGFTDTQYF
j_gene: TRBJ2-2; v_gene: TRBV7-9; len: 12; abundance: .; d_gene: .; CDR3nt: TGTGCCAGCAGCCCGGAAACCGGGGAGCTGTTTTTT; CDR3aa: CASSPETGELFF
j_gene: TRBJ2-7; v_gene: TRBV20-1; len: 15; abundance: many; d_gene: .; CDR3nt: TGCAGTGCTAGAGATACGGGAGTCCCCTCCTACGAGCAGTACTTC; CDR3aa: CSARDTGVPSYEQYF
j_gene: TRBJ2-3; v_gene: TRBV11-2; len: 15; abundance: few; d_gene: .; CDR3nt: TGTGCCAGCAGCGCCAGGACGGACAGCACAGATACGCAGTATTTT; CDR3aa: CASSARTDSTDTQYF
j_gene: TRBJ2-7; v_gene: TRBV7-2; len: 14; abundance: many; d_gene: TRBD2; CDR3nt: TGTGCCAGCGCGGTTACTAGCGGGAGGTACGAGCAGTACTTC; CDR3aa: CASAVTSGRYEQYF
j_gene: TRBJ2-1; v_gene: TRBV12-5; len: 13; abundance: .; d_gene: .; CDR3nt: TGTGCTAGTGGTTTGGGTCCCGAGAGTAGGCAGTTCTTC; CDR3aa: CASGLGPESRQFF
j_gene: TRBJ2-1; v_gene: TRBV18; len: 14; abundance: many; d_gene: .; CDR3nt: TGTGCCAGCTCACCCAGTGGTAGCAGTAATGAGCAGTTCTTC; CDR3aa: CASSPSGSSNEQFF
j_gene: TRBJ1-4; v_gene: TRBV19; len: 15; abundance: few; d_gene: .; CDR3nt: TGTGCCAGTAGTACCAACACCGGAACTAATGAAAAACTGTTTTTT; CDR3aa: CASSTNTGTNEKLFF
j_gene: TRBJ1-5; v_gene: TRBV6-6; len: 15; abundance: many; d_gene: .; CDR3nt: TGTGCCAGCAGTTACGGCCCTACTAGCAATCAGCCCCAGCATTTT; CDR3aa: CASSYGPTSNQPQHF
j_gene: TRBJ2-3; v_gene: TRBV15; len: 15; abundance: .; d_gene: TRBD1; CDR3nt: TGTGCCACCAGCAGAGATGCGACAGGGGGCAATACGCGGTATTTT; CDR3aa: CATSRDATGGNTRYF
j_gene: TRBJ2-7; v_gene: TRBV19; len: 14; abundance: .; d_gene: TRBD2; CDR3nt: TGTGCCAGTAGTATAGTGGAGGGAGGGTACGAGCAGTACTTC; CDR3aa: CASSIVEGGYEQYF
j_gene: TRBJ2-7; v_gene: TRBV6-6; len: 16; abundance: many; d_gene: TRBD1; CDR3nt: TGTGCCAGCAGTTACTCGGGCAGGGGGTCCCCCTACGAGCAGTACTTC; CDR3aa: CASSYSGRGSPYEQYF
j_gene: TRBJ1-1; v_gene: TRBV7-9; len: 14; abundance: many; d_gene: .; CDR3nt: TGTGCCAGCAGCCCCTGGACACCGAACACTGAAGCTTTCTTT; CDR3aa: CASSPWTPNTEAFF
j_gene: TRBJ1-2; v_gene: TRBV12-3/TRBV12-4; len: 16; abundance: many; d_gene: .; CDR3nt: TGTGCCAGCAGTTTCTTCTCAGTAGGGCGACCTTATGGCTACACCTTC; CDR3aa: CASSFFSVGRPYGYTF
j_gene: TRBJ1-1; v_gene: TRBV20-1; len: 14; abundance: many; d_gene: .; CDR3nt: TGCAGTGCTCAAGACACTGCCATGAACACTGAAGCTTTCTTT; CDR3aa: CSAQDTAMNTEAFF
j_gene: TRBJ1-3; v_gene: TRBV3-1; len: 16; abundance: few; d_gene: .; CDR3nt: TGTGCCAGCAGCCAACTTATAGCGAGCTCTGGAAACACCATATATTTT; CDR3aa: CASSQLIASSGNTIYF